Included here is one T cell receptor (beta chain) sequence, with context. The table came from immunoSEQ multiplex PCR; TCRdb's copy has only in-frame clones and leaves some out. The sample shows about 380,000 clones, 95% of them seen only once. These data originate in a study of shared T cell receptors in the human thymus. Sequences were obtained from thymocytes. The clonotype was recovered from a human donor.

This CDR3 reads CASGCEQCGRKLFF. CDR3 DNA sequence: TGTGCCAGCGGATGTGAACAGTGTGGTAGAAAACTGTTTTTT. The chain uses TRBV6-1 and TRBJ1-4, with D unresolved. The CDR3 length is 14 residues. V gave up 8 bases and J gave up 10 bases, with 20 bases separating them. Germline loops: CDR1 MNHNS, CDR2 SASEGT.